These 27 T cell receptor beta chains were all obtained from the same sample, sequenced in a study of cytomegalovirus exposure and HLA in healthy donors. The PCR employed 60 Vbeta primers together with 13 Jbeta primers. Clones were sequenced by immunoSEQ multiplex PCR, and TCRdb holds only the in-frame ones, with some missing. This sample's table reports around 33,000 clones. Sequencing was carried out using PBMCs. The receptor source for this set is a middle-aged man in good health and CMV-seronegative.

This rearrangement joins TRBV28 to TRBJ2-4; D perhaps matches TRBD2 (5 bases). Per germline, CDR1 MDHEN and CDR2 SYDVKM. V lost 5 bases and J lost 10, with 15 bases in between. CDR3 length: 13 residues. The DNA of the CDR3 is TGTGCCAGCAGTAAACCGGGGATACGTATTCAGTACTTC. Amino acid sequence: CASSKPGIRIQYF. Complete variable domain (other parts from reference TRBV28 and TRBJ2-4): DVKVTQSSRYLVKRTGEKVFLECVQDMDHENMFWYRQDPGLGLRLIYFSYDVKMKEKGDIPEGYSVSREKKERFSLILESASTNQTSMYLCASSKPGIRIQYFGAGTRLSVL.

The V gene is TRBV7-2, the J gene TRBJ2-5; 10 nucleotides align to TRBD2. Trimming at V came to 1 base and at J to 1 base, leaving 6 bases not matched to a gene. Germline assignment: CDR1 SGHTA and CDR2 FQGNSA. CDR3 size: 17 residues. CDR3 in amino acids: CASSLVGLASPQETQYF. The CDR3 nucleotides are TGTGCCAGCAGCTTAGTGGGACTAGCGTCACCCCAAGAGACCCAGTACTTC.

The chain has TRBV29-1 and TRBJ2-3; 12 nucleotides match TRBD1. CDR1 SQVTM and CDR2 ANQGSEA come from the germline V gene. V trimming: 7 bases; J trimming: 4 bases; junction bases outside the gene matches: 6. The CDR3 runs to 14 residues. CDR3: CSGGGTGGPDTQYF. In DNA form, the CDR3 reads TGCAGCGGCGGCGGGACAGGGGGCCCAGATACGCAGTATTTT.

The chain recombines TRBV30 with TRBJ1-6, with TRBD1 matching over 9 bases. V trimming: 5 bases; J trimming: 13 bases; junction bases outside the gene matches: 9. The CDR3 totals 13 residues. The germline V gene encodes CDR1 GTSNPN and CDR2 SVGIG (reference sequence). The CDR3 nucleotides read TGTGCCTGGGACAGGGACAGGGTTTTCCCCCTCCACTTT. Residues: CAWDRDRVFPLHF.

The chain combines TRBV25-1 with TRBJ2-7; weak D call: TRBD1 (5 bases). This CDR3 has 14 amino acids. The V end lost 7 bases, the J end lost 0 bases, and 13 bases lay between the germline ends. Germline lookup yields CDR1 MGHDK and CDR2 SYGVNS. The DNA for the CDR3 is TGTGCCAGCACCCCGACAGCTAACTCCTACGAGCAGTACTTC. Translation gives CASTPTANSYEQYF.

The CDR3: CASSLVSTNTGELFF. The CDR3, as DNA: TGCGCCAGCAGCTTGGTTAGTACGAACACCGGGGAGCTGTTTTTT. The rearrangement links TRBV5-1 to TRBJ2-2; D ambiguous. V was cut by 0 bases and J by 0 bases, with 6 bases left in between. Germline V CDR1 and CDR2: SGHRS, YFSETQ. This CDR3 contains 15 residues.

This sequence joins TRBV19 and TRBJ1-2, with D unresolved. The CDR3 sequence is 13 residues long. Germline V gene sequence: CDR1 LNHDA, CDR2 SQIVND (reference sequence). Trimming pared 0 bases from V and 8 bases from J, leaving 10 bases between. DNA for the CDR3: TGTGCCAGTAGTATAGAAGGAGGTCGCGGCTACACCTTC. It is translated as CASSIEGGRGYTF.

The chain links TRBV5-1 to TRBJ1-2; 9 bases line up with TRBD1. J lost 4 bases, V lost 4 bases, and 8 bases had no gene match. Germline-derived CDR1 and CDR2 are SGHRS and YFSETQ. CDR3 size: 15 residues. The CDR3 DNA is TGCGCCAGCAGCCCGGAGGGACAGGGAATCTATGGCTACACCTTC. It encodes CASSPEGQGIYGYTF.

The genes are TRBV10-1 and TRBJ1-5; a weak D match, TRBD1 (6 bases). The CDR3 sequence is 16 residues long. Trimming removed 2 bases from V and 1 base from J, with 12 bases in between. CDR1 is WNHNN and CDR2 is SYGVQD in the germline V gene (reference sequence). The DNA of the CDR3 is TGCGCCAGCAGTGAGAGCGGGGGGCGAAGCAATCAGCCCCAGCATTTT. It translates to CASSESGGRSNQPQHF.

The V call is TRBV4-2, the J call TRBJ2-1; 9 bases agree with TRBD2. V was pared by 0 bases and J by 0 bases, with 6 bases of the junction left unmatched. Germline V gives CDR1 LGHNA, CDR2 YNFKEQ. The CDR3 has 18 residues. In DNA form, the CDR3 reads TGTGCCAGCAGCCAAGAATCTAGCGGGGTACCCTCCTACAATGAGCAGTTCTTC. It codes for CASSQESSGVPSYNEQFF.

This chain uses TRBV9 with TRBJ1-1, with 8 bases aligning to TRBD1. J was trimmed by 7 bases and V by 3 bases; bases with no gene match: 8. Germline values: CDR1 SGDLS, CDR2 YYNGEE. The CDR3 sequence is 14 residues long. The CDR3 reads CASSAGQGRGEAFF. CDR3 in DNA: TGTGCCAGCAGCGCAGGACAGGGAAGGGGTGAAGCTTTCTTT.

This sequence joins TRBV6-6 and TRBJ2-1; 7 bases align to TRBD2. Germline V lookup: CDR1 MNHNY, CDR2 SVGAGI (reference sequence). Germline trimming cut 4 bases from V and 4 bases from J; bases unmatched to any gene: 7. The CDR3 runs 15 residues. The CDR3 DNA sequence: TGTGCCAGCAGTTCTCATCTAGCGGAGTACAATGAGCAGTTCTTC. Protein sequence: CASSSHLAEYNEQFF.

The chain has TRBV5-1 and TRBJ1-1; 7 bases agree with TRBD1. V was clipped by 5 bases and J by 10 bases; unmatched bases: 8. Germline V CDR1 and CDR2: SGHRS, YFSETQ. The CDR3 has 12 residues. The CDR3: CASSPDRVAAFF. The CDR3 DNA reads as TGCGCCAGCAGTCCCGACAGGGTTGCAGCTTTCTTT.

The chain employs TRBV6-4 and TRBJ2-7; 9 bases are shared with TRBD2. The V segment lost 0 bases and the J segment 1 base; nucleotides outside the gene matches: 13. In germline, CDR1 is MRHNA, CDR2 SNTAGT. The CDR3 runs 19 residues. CDR3 protein: CASSDSYCVGREGSYEQYF. The CDR3 DNA reads TGTGCCAGCAGTGACTCGTATTGCGTTGGGCGGGAGGGATCCTACGAGCAGTACTTC.

This chain links TRBV30 with TRBJ1-1; 8 bases fit TRBD1. J was trimmed by 1 base and V by 4 bases; bases with no gene match: 5. The CDR3 sequence is 14 residues long. The germline V gene has CDR1 GTSNPN and CDR2 SVGIG (reference sequence). The CDR3 DNA is TGTGCCTGGAATCAGGGGGCCCGGAACACTGAAGCTTTCTTT. This translates into CAWNQGARNTEAFF. The full variable domain, with the rest looked up from reference TRBV30 and TRBJ1-1, is SQTIHQWPATLVQPVGSPLSLECTVEGTSNPNLYWYRQAAGRGLQLLFYSVGIGQISSEVPQNLSASRPQDRQFILSSKKLLLSDSGFYLCAWNQGARNTEAFFGQGTRLTVV.

The rearrangement links TRBV5-4 to TRBJ2-7, with 9 nucleotides matching TRBD2. The CDR3 is 15 amino acids. V gave up 4 bases and J gave up 4 bases; unmatched junction bases: 9. Germline V gene data show CDR1 as SGHNT and CDR2 as YYREEE (reference sequence). CDR3 region: CASSPGGRASYEQYF. CDR3 DNA: TGTGCCAGCAGCCCCGGCGGGAGGGCTTCTTACGAGCAGTACTTC.

The chain is built from TRBV4-1 and TRBJ2-7, with TRBD2 as a possible D gene (5 bases). Per the germline V gene, CDR1 is MGHRA and CDR2 is YSYEKL. V was pared by 1 base and J by 0 bases, with 7 bases between. The length of the CDR3 is 14 residues. The CDR3 sequence: CASSQGTYSYEQYF. DNA of the CDR3: TGCGCCAGCAGCCAAGGGACTTACTCCTACGAGCAGTACTTC.

The chain recombines TRBV11-3 with TRBJ2-7, with 7 bases matching TRBD2. This CDR3 comprises 14 residues. Germline trimming cut 3 bases from V and 3 bases from J; bases unmatched to any gene: 5. From germline, CDR1 is SGHNT and CDR2 YENEEA. This CDR3 is CASSLREGLYEQYF. The CDR3 DNA sequence: TGTGCCAGCAGCTTGAGGGAGGGCCTCTACGAGCAGTACTTC.

The chain uses TRBV18 and TRBJ1-3; 7 bases map to TRBD1. Trimming took 2 bases from V and 2 from J; bases not matched to a gene: 3. From germline, CDR1 is KGHSH and CDR2 LQKENI. The CDR3 length is 15 residues. The CDR3 bases are TGTGCCAGCTCACCAGAGACAGGGCCTGGAAACACCATATATTTT. It is translated as CASSPETGPGNTIYF.

The chain is built from TRBV12-5 and TRBJ2-5; perhaps TRBD2 as D (5 bases). Germline V CDR1 and CDR2: LGHNT, FRNRAP. Trimming removed 7 bases at V and 2 bases at J, with 14 bases between. The CDR3 sequence is 14 residues long. CDR3 protein: CASAPPPGQETQYF. Here the CDR3 DNA reads TGTGCTAGTGCTCCTCCTCCGGGGCAAGAGACCCAGTACTTC. The variable domain in full, completed from reference TRBV12-5 and TRBJ2-5, reads DARVTQTPRHKVTEMGQEVTMRCQPILGHNTVFWYRQTMMQGLELLAYFRNRAPLDDSGMPKDRFSAEMPDATLATLKIQPSEPRDSAVYFCASAPPPGQETQYFGPGTRLLVL.

In regard to this clone: At one of its ends the junction is not consistent with the germline gene, which may arise from a read error. The rearrangement joins TRBV5-1 to TRBJ1-5; unclear D gene. Germline V gives CDR1 SGHRS, CDR2 YFSETQ. The length of the CDR3 is 14 residues. In nucleotides, the CDR3 is TGCGCCAGCAGCTTCGGGGTAAGCAATCGGCCCCAGCATTTT. As protein: CASSFGVSNRPQHF.

The CDR3 DNA reads as TGTGCCAGCAGCCCCCCGAAGGGGCTAGGAAACACCATATATTTT. Protein sequence: CASSPPKGLGNTIYF. This sequence joins TRBV7-9 and TRBJ1-3, with D possibly TRBD1 on 5 matching bases. The CDR3 is 15 amino acids. V was pared by 5 bases and J by 4 bases, with 15 bases between. Germline-derived CDR1 and CDR2 are SEHNR and FQNEAQ (reference sequence).

V usage is TRBV4-2 and J usage is TRBJ2-3, with 8 bases fitting TRBD2. Germline V gene sequence: CDR1 LGHNA, CDR2 YNFKEQ. Unmatched junction bases numbered 3, after V lost 0 bases and J lost 1 base. The CDR3 has 16 amino acids. The CDR3, as DNA: TGTGCCAGCAGCCAAGAGAGTAGCGGGGGCACAGATACGCAGTATTTT. As protein: CASSQESSGGTDTQYF.

This chain connects TRBV4-1 to TRBJ2-7, with 9 bases fitting TRBD1. V trimming: 4 bases; J trimming: 2 bases; junction bases outside the gene matches: 3. The V gene's germline CDR1 is MGHRA and CDR2 YSYEKL. The CDR3 runs 14 residues. CDR3 DNA sequence: TGCGCCAGCAGCCTGAGGACAGGGGCCTACGAGCAGTACTTC. This sequence encodes CASSLRTGAYEQYF.

The V gene is TRBV7-8, the J gene TRBJ2-7; a possible D gene is TRBD1 (7 bases). This CDR3 region has 20 residues. Germline CDR1 and CDR2: SGHVS and FQNEAQ. The V end lost 1 base, the J end lost 2 bases, and 27 bases lay between the germline ends. CDR3 DNA sequence: TGTGCCAGCAGCTTAGGCGGTGCGAGGGGAGGTTGGGACAGAGCCTACGAGCAGTACTTC. Residues: CASSLGGARGGWDRAYEQYF.

The rearrangement joins TRBV5-1 to TRBJ2-2; no firm D call. Germline CDR1 and CDR2: SGHRS and YFSETQ. V was clipped by 2 bases and J by 6 bases, with 8 bases between them. CDR3 length: 13 residues. The CDR3 protein is CASSFGTAGELFF. CDR3 sequence (DNA): TGCGCCAGCAGCTTCGGCACAGCCGGGGAGCTGTTTTTT.

This sequence joins TRBV11-1 and TRBJ2-3; 7 nucleotides line up with TRBD1. CDR1 and CDR2 (germline): SGHAT, FQDESV (reference sequence). The CDR3 runs 14 residues. V was clipped by 5 bases and J by 2 bases; unmatched bases: 4. CDR3 protein: CASSGGQYTDTQYF. As DNA, the CDR3 is TGTGCCAGCAGCGGGGGACAGTACACAGATACGCAGTATTTT.